The entry below gives a single TCR beta chain sequence along with its context. Its antigen is as yet unknown. The CDR3 is 15 residues long. Germline V gene data show CDR1 as SGHAT and CDR2 as FQDESV (reference sequence). V dropped 4 bases and J dropped 3; count of bases not matched to a gene: 7. This sample stems from a study of cytomegalovirus exposure and HLA in healthy donors. About the research overall: A subsequent analysis stated that the 100 to 150 validation repertoires were run on the same platform as the approximately 610 first-cohort repertoires. Study results and limitations: Rarity characterized most TCR sequences, yet some public TCRs appeared in many donors. 164 TCR beta chains were listed as cytomegalovirus-associated. Subsequent analysis found a tendency for first-cohort TCR clusters to co-occur within the 95 to 150 validation repertoires.

TCRdb keeps only in-frame clones here, not all; method: immunoSEQ multiplex PCR. The data contain 110,000 to 150,000 clones, approximately 90% of them singletons. The sample consisted of PBMCs. The V call is TRBV11-1, the J call TRBJ2-7; 9 nucleotides agree with TRBD1. The receptor was derived from a man younger than 30 in good health and CMV-seronegative. Written as DNA, the CDR3 is TGTGCCAGCAGCTCGACCGGGACAGGGAGCTACGAGCAGTACTTC. This translates into CASSSTGTGSYEQYF.